The TCR beta chain under discussion was sequenced for a study of blood T cells in healthy people across ages. Whole-study results and caveats: Fewer expanded clones and more diversity marked long-lived versus aged donors.

The germline CDR1 and CDR2 sequences are MNHEY and SVGAGI. Deletions cut 0 bases from V and 3 bases from J, with 6 bases between. The CDR3 is 14 residues long. Every sample had a minimum of 6.5 million PBMCs isolated. To note about this clonotype: No antigen is known for it.

With a J-beta primer mix and a sample-barcoded 5' primer, a second PCR ran 7 to 11 cycles. Every individual sample yielded 2.5 million or more paired-end reads (each containing CDR3). TCRdb re-derived calls from the 5' RACE reads in MiXCR, one entry per CDR3 protein. Of fewer than 750,000 distinct CDR3 sequences in the sample, less than 60% were seen once. Input material: blood. The clonotype was recovered from a man aged 80 or over in good health. The rearrangement links TRBV6-5 to TRBJ1-5; D call uncertain. The CDR3 loop is CASSYSGVNQPQHF. In nucleotides, the CDR3 is TGTGCCAGCAGTTACTCGGGAGTCAATCAGCCCCAGCATTTT.